One sample yielded the 18 T cell receptor beta chains listed below, sequenced in a study of blood T cell repertoires in COVID-19. Assay: immunoSEQ multiplex PCR; the TCRdb copy retains only in-frame clones and omits some. The sample holds over 55,000 clones, 82% seen once. Material: peripheral blood. The receptors come from an elderly woman with acute or convalescent COVID-19.

This clone is a singleton in its sample. The CDR3 sequence is CASSQDLDRAYGYTF. The CDR3 DNA sequence: TGCGCCAGCAGCCAAGATCTTGACAGGGCATATGGCTACACCTTC. V is TRBV4-3 and J is TRBJ1-2; 7 bases map to TRBD1. Germline CDR1 LGHNA, CDR2 YSLEER. J gave up 5 bases and V 0 bases, and 6 bases lay outside the gene matches. The CDR3 extends over 15 amino acids.

V gene TRBV19 combines with J gene TRBJ2-2; 10 bases align to TRBD1. Trimming took 6 bases from V and 14 from J; bases not matched to a gene: 12. Germline V CDR1 and CDR2: LNHDA, SQIVND (reference sequence). This CDR3 has 14 residues. DNA of the CDR3: TGTGCCAGTAGCTATAAATCCGGGACAGGGGTTCTGTTTTTT. It translates to CASSYKSGTGVLFF.

The chain has TRBV27 and TRBJ2-7; D unresolved. The V gene lost 5 bases and the J gene lost 1 base, with 12 bases spanning the gap. The CDR3 spans 14 residues. CDR1 MNHEY and CDR2 SMNVEV come from the germline V gene (reference sequence). The CDR3 region is CASSPTYSSYEQYF. The CDR3 DNA sequence: TGTGCCAGCAGTCCGACTTATTCTTCCTACGAGCAGTACTTC.

The chain employs TRBV5-1 and TRBJ2-5; 8 nucleotides align to TRBD2. The germline gives CDR1 SGHRS, CDR2 YFSETQ. The CDR3 totals 14 residues. Trimming removed 2 bases from V and 1 base from J; junction bases left unmatched: 1. CDR3 nucleotides: TGCGCCAGCAGCTTCACTAGCGGCCAAGAGACCCAGTACTTC. This translates into CASSFTSGQETQYF. Variable domain in full (rest from reference TRBV5-1 and TRBJ2-5): KAGVTQTPRYLIKTRGQQVTLSCSPISGHRSVSWYQQTPGQGLQFLFEYFSETQRNKGNFPGRFSGRQFSNSRSEMNVSTLELGDSALYLCASSFTSGQETQYFGPGTRLLVL.

The count of this clone is one. The chain employs TRBV7-8 and TRBJ2-3; 9 positions match TRBD2. CDR3 length equals 15 residues. Trimming at V came to 3 bases and at J to 4 bases, leaving 5 bases not matched to a gene. From germline, CDR1 is SGHVS and CDR2 FQNEAQ. The CDR3 sequence is CASSFIAGVSDTQYF. The CDR3 DNA reads as TGTGCCAGCAGCTTTATAGCGGGAGTGTCAGATACGCAGTATTTT.

The V gene is TRBV19, the J gene TRBJ1-5, with unresolved D. V lost 6 bases and J 0 bases, leaving 6 bases between the germline ends. CDR3 length: 13 residues. From germline, CDR1 is LNHDA and CDR2 SQIVND (reference sequence). CDR3 coding DNA: TGTGCCAGTAGAGAGTATAGCAATCAGCCCCAGCATTTT. Its protein product is CASREYSNQPQHF.

The V gene is TRBV5-1, the J gene TRBJ2-1; a possible D gene is TRBD2 (6 bases). Germline V gene sequence: CDR1 SGHRS, CDR2 YFSETQ. The CDR3 covers 15 residues. The germline V and J ends were trimmed by 7 bases and 2 bases, with 16 bases remaining between them. CDR3: CASAFADYAYNEQFF. For the CDR3, the DNA is TGCGCCAGCGCGTTCGCGGACTACGCCTACAATGAGCAGTTCTTC.

This chain connects TRBV5-1 to TRBJ1-2, with 8 positions matching TRBD1. Per the germline V gene, CDR1 is SGHRS and CDR2 is YFSETQ. With 7 bases clipped from V and 0 bases from J, the junction kept 5 bases outside the gene matches. CDR3 size: 14 residues. CDR3 in amino acids: CASRPGQANYGYTF. The CDR3 bases are TGCGCCAGCCGACCGGGACAGGCTAACTATGGCTACACCTTC.

The chain is built from TRBV27 and TRBJ2-1; TRBD2 aligns across 9 bases. Germline assignment: CDR1 MNHEY and CDR2 SMNVEV (reference sequence). The ends lost 3 bases at V and 3 bases at J; junction bases unmatched: 12. The CDR3 has 18 residues. The CDR3 DNA follows: TGTGCCAGCAGTTTGCGGGAGACTAGCGGTTTATACTACAATGAGCAGTTCTTC. Translated: CASSLRETSGLYYNEQFF.

The chain employs TRBV6-1 and TRBJ2-3; 8 bases align to TRBD2. The CDR3 consists of 15 residues. Germline-derived CDR1 and CDR2 are MNHNS and SASEGT. V was pared by 3 bases and J by 4 bases, with 6 bases of the junction left unmatched. CDR3: CASSDHSGRPDTQYF. The CDR3 DNA follows: TGTGCCAGCAGTGACCACAGCGGGAGACCAGATACGCAGTATTTT.

The chain joins TRBV3-1 (or the pseudogene TRBV3-2) to TRBJ2-3; TRBD1 agrees at 9 bases. The CDR3 runs to 18 residues. Trimming took 2 bases from V and 3 from J; bases not matched to a gene: 12. CDR1 LGHDT and CDR2 YNNKEL come from the germline V gene (reference sequence). CDR3 sequence: CASSQFTPGTGSTDTQYF. The CDR3 nucleotides are TGTGCCAGCAGCCAATTTACCCCCGGGACAGGGAGTACAGATACGCAGTATTTT.

The rearrangement uses TRBV5-6 and TRBJ1-5, with 8 bases aligning to TRBD1. V shed 5 bases, J shed 3 bases, and the junction held 4 bases outside the gene matches. Germline V gene lookup returns CDR1 SGHDT and CDR2 YYEEEE. This CDR3 is built from 14 residues. As DNA, the CDR3 is TGTGCCAGCAGAAGGACAGGGAACAATCAGCCCCAGCATTTT. Translation gives CASRRTGNNQPQHF.

J is TRBJ2-7 and V is TRBV3-1 (or the pseudogene TRBV3-2), with 8 bases fitting TRBD1. The CDR3 sequence is 14 residues long. The germline gives CDR1 LGHDT, CDR2 YNNKEL (reference sequence). V lost 3 bases, J lost 3 bases, and 4 bases stayed unmatched. The CDR3 region is CASSQWTGSYEQYF. The CDR3 region has the DNA TGTGCCAGCAGCCAGTGGACAGGGAGCTACGAGCAGTACTTC.

The V and J genes are TRBV3-1 (or the pseudogene TRBV3-2) and TRBJ2-5, with TRBD2 matching 9 bases. The CDR3 covers 16 residues. V lost 1 base and J lost 5; bases outside the gene matches: 8. From germline, CDR1 is LGHDT and CDR2 YNNKEL (reference sequence). The CDR3 here is CASSQGGRAGGETQYF. In DNA, the CDR3 is TGTGCCAGCAGCCAAGGCGGGAGGGCCGGTGGGGAGACCCAGTACTTC.

This clone was counted a few times. The genes are TRBV7-9 and TRBJ1-5; D remains ambiguous. Germline assignment: CDR1 SEHNR and CDR2 FQNEAQ (reference sequence). The V end lost 0 bases, the J end lost 7 bases, and 13 bases lay between the germline ends. The CDR3 extends over 15 amino acids. The CDR3 sequence is CASSLADHSGQPQHF. CDR3 DNA: TGTGCCAGCAGCTTAGCCGACCATTCGGGACAGCCCCAGCATTTT.

The chain couples TRBV2 to TRBJ1-2, with D hard to call. The V end lost 7 bases, the J end lost 0 bases, and 15 bases lay between the germline ends. This CDR3 has 15 amino acids. Germline-derived CDR1 and CDR2 are SNHLY and FYNNEI. The CDR3 loop is CASTISGGANYGYTF. For the CDR3, the DNA is TGTGCCAGCACAATCTCAGGCGGGGCTAACTATGGCTACACCTTC.

The chain couples TRBV29-1 to TRBJ1-2, with D possibly matching TRBD1 (6 bases). Germline lookup yields CDR1 SQVTM and CDR2 ANQGSEA. This CDR3 comprises 14 residues. Trimming took off 5 bases at V and 4 bases at J, with 17 bases between the two ends. The CDR3 sequence is CSVRGAPSPYGYTF. The CDR3, as DNA: TGCAGCGTTCGGGGGGCTCCATCCCCCTATGGCTACACCTTC. Full variable domain (missing parts from reference TRBV29-1 and TRBJ1-2): SAVISQKPSRDICQRGTSLTIQCQVDSQVTMMFWYRQQPGQSLTLIATANQGSEATYESGFVIDKFPISRPNLTFSTLTVSNMSPEDSSIYLCSVRGAPSPYGYTFGSGTRLTVV.

This rearrangement joins TRBV27 to TRBJ2-1; TRBD2 agrees at 9 bases. The germline CDR1 and CDR2 sequences are MNHEY and SMNVEV (reference sequence). Losses at the gene ends were 2 bases for V and 6 bases for J; bases not matched to a gene: 5. The CDR3 covers 15 residues. This chain's CDR3 is CASSLGSGRANEQFF. DNA for the CDR3: TGTGCCAGCAGTTTAGGTAGCGGGAGAGCCAATGAGCAGTTCTTC.